The rows below give T cell receptor beta chains drawn from one sample of a study of T cell repertoires in cytomegalovirus infection. TCRdb redid the calling of the reads with MiXCR, one entry per CDR3 protein. The sample carries approximately 700,000 distinct CDR3 sequences, less than 40% recorded once. Sequenced sample: PBMCs. The origin of the receptors is a human donor in good health (CMV status not recorded). Some clones in this sample may be carry-over from other donors' samples. CDR3s include the opening cysteine and the closing phenylalanine or tryptophan. D genes are given only for firm matches. Where a row states a size, it is once, few, many or the class of an expanded clone; other rows omit it.

CDR3nt | CDR3aa | abundance | j_gene | d_gene | v_gene
TGTGCCAGCAGCCAGGACGGTCATAATTCACCCCTCCACTTT | CASSQDGHNSPLHF | NA | TRBJ1-6 | NA | TRBV3-1
TGTGCCAGCAGCTTGGGGGAGGTCGGAAAACTGTTTTTT | CASSLGEVGKLFF | NA | TRBJ1-4 | NA | TRBV5-4
TGTGCCAGCAGTGGTTGGGGGGGAGCGTACGAGCCGTACTTC | CASSGWGGAYEPYF | NA | TRBJ2-7 | TRBD2 | TRBV7-2
TGTGCCAGCCGGGGGGAGCGGCCGGCCTACAATGAGCAGTTCTTC | CASRGERPAYNEQFF | NA | TRBJ2-1 | TRBD2 | TRBV7-8
TGTGCTAGTGGTTTGGCACTCGGCAGGCCTCGAGAGACCCAGTACTTC | CASGLALGRPRETQYF | NA | TRBJ2-5 | NA | TRBV12-5
TGTGCCAGCAGCCCCCAGACTAGCGGGGGGGAGACCCAGTACTTC | CASSPQTSGGETQYF | NA | TRBJ2-5 | TRBD2 | TRBV7-2
TGTACCAGCAGCAAGACAGGGGCTCTAAACACTGAAGCTTTCTTT | CTSSKTGALNTEAFF | NA | TRBJ1-1 | TRBD1 | TRBV7-2
TGTGCCAGCAGCTGGCCGGACAGTTACGACTCTGGGGCCAACGTCCTGACTTTC | CASSWPDSYDSGANVLTF | NA | TRBJ2-6 | NA | TRBV5-6
TGTGCCAGCAGTGACACCATCTTAGGGACAGCCCAAGAGACCCAGTACTTC | CASSDTILGTAQETQYF | few | TRBJ2-5 | TRBD1 | TRBV6-4
TGTGCCAGCAGCTTAGTACGACTAGCGGGGTACACAGATACGCAGTATTTT | CASSLVRLAGYTDTQYF | few | TRBJ2-3 | TRBD2 | TRBV7-2
TGTGCCAGTAGTATTGAAGGGCGCCGGGGCTATGGCTACACCTTC | CASSIEGRRGYGYTF | once | TRBJ1-2 | NA | TRBV19
TGTGCCAGCAGCTTAGCGGGACAGTCAAGAGCTTTCTTT | CASSLAGQSRAFF | NA | TRBJ1-1 | TRBD1 | TRBV11-2
TGTGCCAGTACCCAAGCGACAGGGGAGGGCAATCAGCCCCAGCATTTT | CASTQATGEGNQPQHF | many | TRBJ1-5 | TRBD1 | TRBV19
TGTGCCAGCAGCTGGGGACTAGCGGGGAACAATGAGCAGTTCTTC | CASSWGLAGNNEQFF | many | TRBJ2-1 | TRBD2 | TRBV7-8